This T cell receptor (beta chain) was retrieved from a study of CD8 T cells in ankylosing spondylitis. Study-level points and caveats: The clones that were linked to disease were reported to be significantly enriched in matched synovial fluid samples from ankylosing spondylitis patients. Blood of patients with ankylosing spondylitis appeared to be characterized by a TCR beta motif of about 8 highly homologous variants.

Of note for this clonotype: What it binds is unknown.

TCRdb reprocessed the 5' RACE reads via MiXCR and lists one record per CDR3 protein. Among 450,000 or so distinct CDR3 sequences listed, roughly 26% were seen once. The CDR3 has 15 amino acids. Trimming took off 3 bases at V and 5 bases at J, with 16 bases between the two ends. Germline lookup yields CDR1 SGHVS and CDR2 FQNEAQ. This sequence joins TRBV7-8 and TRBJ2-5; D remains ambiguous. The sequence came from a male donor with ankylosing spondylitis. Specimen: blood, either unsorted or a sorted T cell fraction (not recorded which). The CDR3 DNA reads TGTGCCAGCAGCTTCACCCACTCGGGCAGGGAGACCCAGTACTTC. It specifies CASSFTHSGRETQYF.